This is a list of T cell receptor beta chains from one sample in a study of cytomegalovirus exposure and HLA in healthy donors. Repertoires were generated with immunoSEQ multiplex PCR, while TCRdb's copy carries only in-frame clones and drops some. The sample holds some 180,000 clones; 70% to 80% are singletons and the top ten take about 1.5%. Material for sequencing was PBMCs. These receptors were obtained from a man aged 18 to 29 in good health and CMV-seronegative. CDR3s include the opening cysteine and the closing phenylalanine or tryptophan. A D gene is named only where the DNA matches it firmly. Where a row states a size, it is once, few, many or the class of an expanded clone; other rows omit it.

d_gene: .
abundance: .
j_gene: TRBJ2-7
v_gene: TRBV7-6
CDR3nt: TGTGCCAGCAGCTCGGGAGTCGAGCAGTACTTC
CDR3aa: CASSSGVEQYF

d_gene: .
abundance: .
j_gene: TRBJ2-7
v_gene: TRBV15
CDR3nt: TGTGCCACCAGCAGGGACAGCTACGAGCAGTACTTC
CDR3aa: CATSRDSYEQYF

d_gene: .
abundance: .
j_gene: TRBJ1-6
v_gene: TRBV7-2
CDR3nt: TGTGCCAGCAGCACACAGGGTCCTTGGAATTCACCCCTCCACTTT
CDR3aa: CASSTQGPWNSPLHF

d_gene: TRBD2
abundance: .
j_gene: TRBJ2-2
v_gene: TRBV5-5
CDR3nt: TGTGCCAGCAGCCGCTGGGCTAGCGGGCCCGGTAGCGGGGAGCTGTTTTTT
CDR3aa: CASSRWASGPGSGELFF

d_gene: .
abundance: .
j_gene: TRBJ2-1
v_gene: TRBV27
CDR3nt: TGTGCCAGCCGGAGAGGGTCTACAAATGAGCAGTTCTTC
CDR3aa: CASRRGSTNEQFF

d_gene: .
abundance: .
j_gene: TRBJ2-3
v_gene: TRBV5-1
CDR3nt: TGCGCCAGCAGGCGGCCCGGGACTAGCACAGATACGCAGTATTTT
CDR3aa: CASRRPGTSTDTQYF

d_gene: TRBD1
abundance: few
j_gene: TRBJ2-1
v_gene: TRBV29-1
CDR3nt: TGCAGTACTCCCGGGACAGGGGCCTCCAATGAGCAGTTCTTC
CDR3aa: CSTPGTGASNEQFF

d_gene: .
abundance: .
j_gene: TRBJ2-7
v_gene: TRBV14
CDR3nt: TGTGCCAGCAGCCAAGCTCAAATCGTCGAGCAGTACTTC
CDR3aa: CASSQAQIVEQYF

d_gene: .
abundance: .
j_gene: TRBJ1-2
v_gene: TRBV30
CDR3nt: TGTGCTTGGAGCCATAACAGGCAGTATGGCTACACCTTC
CDR3aa: CAWSHNRQYGYTF

d_gene: TRBD2
abundance: .
j_gene: TRBJ2-6
v_gene: TRBV7-3
CDR3nt: TGTGCCAGCAGCTTATGGGGGGGAAACTCTGGGGCCAACGTCCTGACTTTC
CDR3aa: CASSLWGGNSGANVLTF

d_gene: .
abundance: .
j_gene: TRBJ2-3
v_gene: TRBV7-7
CDR3nt: TGTGCTAGCAGCTTGAGGGCCGCGAACACAGATACGCAGTATTTT
CDR3aa: CASSLRAANTDTQYF

d_gene: TRBD1
abundance: .
j_gene: TRBJ2-5
v_gene: TRBV28
CDR3nt: TGTGCCAGCAGCCAAGGGGGACAGGGGCAAGAGACCCAGTACTTC
CDR3aa: CASSQGGQGQETQYF

d_gene: .
abundance: .
j_gene: TRBJ1-2
v_gene: TRBV2
CDR3nt: TGTGCCAGCAGTGGGACTTCTGGCTACACCTTC
CDR3aa: CASSGTSGYTF

d_gene: .
abundance: .
j_gene: TRBJ2-7
v_gene: TRBV9
CDR3nt: TGTGCCAGCAGCGTAGGGCCGTCCTACGAGCAGTACTTC
CDR3aa: CASSVGPSYEQYF

d_gene: TRBD1
abundance: .
j_gene: TRBJ1-6
v_gene: TRBV6-1
CDR3nt: TGTGCCAGCAGACCGGGACAGCATAATTCACCCCTCCACTTT
CDR3aa: CASRPGQHNSPLHF

d_gene: TRBD2
abundance: .
j_gene: TRBJ2-1
v_gene: TRBV28
CDR3nt: TGTGCCAGCAGTGCCGCTAGCGGGAGTCACAATGAGCAGTTCTTC
CDR3aa: CASSAASGSHNEQFF

d_gene: TRBD1
abundance: .
j_gene: TRBJ1-5
v_gene: TRBV28
CDR3nt: TGTGCCAGCAGACCCCACAGGGGCATGGTGGAAGATCAGCCCCAGCATTTT
CDR3aa: CASRPHRGMVEDQPQHF

d_gene: .
abundance: .
j_gene: TRBJ2-3
v_gene: TRBV7-2
CDR3nt: TGTGCCAGCAGTTATGCGGGAGATACGCAGTATTTT
CDR3aa: CASSYAGDTQYF

d_gene: .
abundance: .
j_gene: TRBJ1-2
v_gene: TRBV29-1
CDR3nt: TGCAGCGTTGAAGGAGACAGTTATGGCTACACCTTC
CDR3aa: CSVEGDSYGYTF

d_gene: .
abundance: .
j_gene: TRBJ2-7
v_gene: TRBV2
CDR3nt: TGTGCCAGCACACTCGCGGAGGGCCCGGGATCCTACGAGCAGTACTTC
CDR3aa: CASTLAEGPGSYEQYF

d_gene: .
abundance: few
j_gene: TRBJ1-4
v_gene: TRBV7-2
CDR3nt: TGTGCCAGCAGCTCCGAGGCGGGTGCAACTAATGAAAAACTGTTTTTT
CDR3aa: CASSSEAGATNEKLFF

d_gene: TRBD2
abundance: .
j_gene: TRBJ2-7
v_gene: TRBV18
CDR3nt: TGTGCCAGCTCACCAGGGAGCGGGGGTGGGGAGCAGTACTTC
CDR3aa: CASSPGSGGGEQYF

d_gene: TRBD1
abundance: .
j_gene: TRBJ1-1
v_gene: TRBV6-4
CDR3nt: TGTGCCAGCAGTGGGACAGGGCGCACTGAAGCTTTCTTT
CDR3aa: CASSGTGRTEAFF

d_gene: .
abundance: .
j_gene: TRBJ2-3
v_gene: TRBV19
CDR3nt: TGTGCCAGTAGTATCGGCGGGGGCACAGATACGCAGTATTTT
CDR3aa: CASSIGGGTDTQYF

d_gene: TRBD2
abundance: .
j_gene: TRBJ2-7
v_gene: TRBV15
CDR3nt: TGTGCCACCAGCAGAGACACAGTTGCGGGGGACGAGCAGTACTTC
CDR3aa: CATSRDTVAGDEQYF

d_gene: TRBD2
abundance: .
j_gene: TRBJ2-7
v_gene: TRBV27
CDR3nt: TGTGCCAGCAGTTCCCCCCCGCGGGGGGCCTACGAGCAGTACTTC
CDR3aa: CASSSPPRGAYEQYF

d_gene: TRBD2
abundance: .
j_gene: TRBJ2-7
v_gene: TRBV6-5
CDR3nt: TGTGCCACCACAGACGGGACTAGGTATCGCGAGCAGTACTTC
CDR3aa: CATTDGTRYREQYF

d_gene: .
abundance: .
j_gene: TRBJ2-3
v_gene: TRBV5-1
CDR3nt: TGCGCCAGCAGCTTCTTAATAGATACGCAGTATTTT
CDR3aa: CASSFLIDTQYF

d_gene: .
abundance: once
j_gene: TRBJ1-2
v_gene: TRBV9
CDR3nt: TGTGCCAGCAGCTCAAGACTCTATGGCTACACCTTC
CDR3aa: CASSSRLYGYTF